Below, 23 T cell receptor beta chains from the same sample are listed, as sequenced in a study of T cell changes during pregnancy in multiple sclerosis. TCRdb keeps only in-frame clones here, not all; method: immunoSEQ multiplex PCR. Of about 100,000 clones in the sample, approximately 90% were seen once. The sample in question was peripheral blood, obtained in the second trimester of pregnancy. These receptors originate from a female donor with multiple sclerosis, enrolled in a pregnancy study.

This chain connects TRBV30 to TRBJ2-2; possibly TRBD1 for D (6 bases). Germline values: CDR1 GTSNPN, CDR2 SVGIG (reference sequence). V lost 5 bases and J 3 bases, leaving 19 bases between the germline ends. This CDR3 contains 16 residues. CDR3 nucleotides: TGTGCCTGGGTCTCTATACAGGGAATCCACACCGGGGAGCTGTTTTTT. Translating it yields CAWVSIQGIHTGELFF. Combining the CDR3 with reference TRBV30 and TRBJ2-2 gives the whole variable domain SQTIHQWPATLVQPVGSPLSLECTVEGTSNPNLYWYRQAAGRGLQLLFYSVGIGQISSEVPQNLSASRPQDRQFILSSKKLLLSDSGFYLCAWVSIQGIHTGELFFGEGSRLTVL.

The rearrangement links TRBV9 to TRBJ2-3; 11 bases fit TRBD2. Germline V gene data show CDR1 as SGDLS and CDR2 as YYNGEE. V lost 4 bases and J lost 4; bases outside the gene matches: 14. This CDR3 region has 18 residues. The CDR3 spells CASSRLGTSGSIPDTQYF. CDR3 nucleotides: TGTGCCAGCAGCCGTCTAGGCACTAGCGGGAGCATCCCAGATACGCAGTATTTT.

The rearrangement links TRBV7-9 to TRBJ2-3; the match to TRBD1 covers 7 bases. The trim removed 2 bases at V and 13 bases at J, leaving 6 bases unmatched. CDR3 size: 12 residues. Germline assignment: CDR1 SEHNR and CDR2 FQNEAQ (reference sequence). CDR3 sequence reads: CASSLQQGKEYF. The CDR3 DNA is TGTGCCAGCAGCTTACAACAGGGGAAGGAGTATTTT.

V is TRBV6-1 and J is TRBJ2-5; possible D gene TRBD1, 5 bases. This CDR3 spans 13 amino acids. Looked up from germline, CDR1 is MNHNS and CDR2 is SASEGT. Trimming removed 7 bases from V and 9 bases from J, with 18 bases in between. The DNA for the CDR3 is TGTGCCAGCACGGCGGCGGCCCCCAGGGCCCAGTACTTC. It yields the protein CASTAAAPRAQYF.

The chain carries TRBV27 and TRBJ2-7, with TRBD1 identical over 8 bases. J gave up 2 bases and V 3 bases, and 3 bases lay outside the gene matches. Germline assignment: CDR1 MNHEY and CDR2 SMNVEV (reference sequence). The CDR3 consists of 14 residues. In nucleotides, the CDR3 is TGTGCCAGCAGTTTTTCGGACAGGGCCTACGAGCAGTACTTC. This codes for CASSFSDRAYEQYF.

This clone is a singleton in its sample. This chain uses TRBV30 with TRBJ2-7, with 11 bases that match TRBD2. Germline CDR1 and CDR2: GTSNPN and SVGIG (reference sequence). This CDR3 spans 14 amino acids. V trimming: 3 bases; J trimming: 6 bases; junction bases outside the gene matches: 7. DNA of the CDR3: TGTGCCTGGAGGCATCTAGCGGGAGGTCCCGAGCAGTACTTC. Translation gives CAWRHLAGGPEQYF. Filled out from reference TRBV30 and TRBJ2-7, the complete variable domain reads SQTIHQWPATLVQPVGSPLSLECTVEGTSNPNLYWYRQAAGRGLQLLFYSVGIGQISSEVPQNLSASRPQDRQFILSSKKLLLSDSGFYLCAWRHLAGGPEQYFGPGTRLTVT.

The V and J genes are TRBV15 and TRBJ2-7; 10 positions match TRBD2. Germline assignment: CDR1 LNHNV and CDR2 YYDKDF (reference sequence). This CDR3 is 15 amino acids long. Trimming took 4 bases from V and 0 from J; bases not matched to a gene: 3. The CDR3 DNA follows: TGTGCCACCAGCAATACTAGCGGGGTCTCCTACGAGCAGTACTTC. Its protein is CATSNTSGVSYEQYF.

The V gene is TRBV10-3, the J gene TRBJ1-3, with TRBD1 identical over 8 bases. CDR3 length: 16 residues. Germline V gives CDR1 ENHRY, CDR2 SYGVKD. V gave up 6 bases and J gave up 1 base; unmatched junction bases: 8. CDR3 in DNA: TGTGCCATCAGCCCCCGTCAGGGGGCATCTGGAAACACCATATATTTT. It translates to CAISPRQGASGNTIYF.

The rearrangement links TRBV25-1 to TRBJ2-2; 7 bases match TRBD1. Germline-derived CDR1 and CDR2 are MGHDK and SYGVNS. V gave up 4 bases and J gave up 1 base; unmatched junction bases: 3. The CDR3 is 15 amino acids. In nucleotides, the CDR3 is TGTGCCAGCAGTGCGACAGGGAGGAACACCGGGGAGCTGTTTTTT. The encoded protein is CASSATGRNTGELFF.

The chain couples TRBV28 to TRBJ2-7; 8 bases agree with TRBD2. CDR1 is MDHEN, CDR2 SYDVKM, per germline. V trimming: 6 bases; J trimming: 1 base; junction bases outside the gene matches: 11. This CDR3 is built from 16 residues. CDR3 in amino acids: CASRGAASGRSYEQYF. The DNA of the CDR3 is TGTGCCAGCAGGGGGGCAGCTAGCGGGCGATCCTACGAGCAGTACTTC.

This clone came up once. CDR3: CASSREAMGEKLFF. The CDR3 nucleotides read TGTGCCAGCAGTCGGGAGGCGATGGGGGAAAAACTGTTTTTT. This chain joins TRBV6-1 and TRBJ1-4; D not resolved. Trimming left V 5 bases short and J 8 bases short, with 15 bases between. CDR1 is MNHNS and CDR2 is SASEGT in the germline V gene. The CDR3 length is 14 residues.

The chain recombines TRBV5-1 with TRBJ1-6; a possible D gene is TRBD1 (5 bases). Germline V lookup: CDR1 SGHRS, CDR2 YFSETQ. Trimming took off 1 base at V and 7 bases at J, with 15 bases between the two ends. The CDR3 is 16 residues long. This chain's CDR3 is CASSLTPGGLNSPLHF. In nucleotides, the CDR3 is TGCGCCAGCAGCTTGACCCCGGGGGGTTTAAATTCACCCCTCCACTTT.

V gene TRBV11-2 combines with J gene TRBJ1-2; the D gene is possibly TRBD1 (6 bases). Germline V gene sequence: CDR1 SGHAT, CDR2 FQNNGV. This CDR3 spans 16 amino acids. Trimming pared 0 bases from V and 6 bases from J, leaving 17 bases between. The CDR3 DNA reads TGTGCCAGCAGCTTAGATCGGTGGGGGCGAAGGAATGGCTACACCTTC. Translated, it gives CASSLDRWGRRNGYTF.

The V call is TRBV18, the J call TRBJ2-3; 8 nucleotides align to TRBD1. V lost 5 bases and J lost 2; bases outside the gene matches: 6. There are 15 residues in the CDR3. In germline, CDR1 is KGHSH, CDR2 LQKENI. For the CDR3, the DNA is TGTGCCAGCTCAGAACGACAGGGGAACACAGATACGCAGTATTTT. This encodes CASSERQGNTDTQYF. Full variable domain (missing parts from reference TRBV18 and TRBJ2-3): NAGVMQNPRHLVRRRGQEARLRCSPMKGHSHVYWYRQLPEEGLKFMVYLQKENIIDESGMPKERFSAEFPKEGPSILRIQQVVRGDSAAYFCASSERQGNTDTQYFGPGTRLTVL.

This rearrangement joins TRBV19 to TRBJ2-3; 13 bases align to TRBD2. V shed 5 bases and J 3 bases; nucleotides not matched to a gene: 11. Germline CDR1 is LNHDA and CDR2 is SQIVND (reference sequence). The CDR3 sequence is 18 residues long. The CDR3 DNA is TGTGCCAGTAGTCGAAGGACTAGCGGGGGAGGTGCGACAGATACGCAGTATTTT. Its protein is CASSRRTSGGGATDTQYF.

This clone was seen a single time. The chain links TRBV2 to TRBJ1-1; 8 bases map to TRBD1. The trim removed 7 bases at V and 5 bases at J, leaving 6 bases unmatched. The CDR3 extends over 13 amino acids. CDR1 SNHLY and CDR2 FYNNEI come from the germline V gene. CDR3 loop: CASTDRGMTEAFF. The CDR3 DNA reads TGTGCCAGCACAGACAGGGGTATGACTGAAGCTTTCTTT.

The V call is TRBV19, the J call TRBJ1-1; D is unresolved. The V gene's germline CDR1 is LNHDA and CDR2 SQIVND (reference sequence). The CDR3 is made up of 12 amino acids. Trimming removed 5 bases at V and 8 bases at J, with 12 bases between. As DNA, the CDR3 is TGTGCCAGTAGTGTCCATGCACTGGAAGCTTTCTTT. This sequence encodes CASSVHALEAFF.

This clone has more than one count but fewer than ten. The CDR3 coding sequence is TGTGCCAGCAGTAATACAGGGGGTGGATACGAGCAGTACTTC. It translates to CASSNTGGGYEQYF. The gene calls are TRBV6-1 and TRBJ2-7; the match to TRBD1 covers 8 bases. Trimming took 5 bases from V and 4 from J; bases not matched to a gene: 7. This CDR3 region has 14 residues. CDR1 MNHNS and CDR2 SASEGT come from the germline V gene.

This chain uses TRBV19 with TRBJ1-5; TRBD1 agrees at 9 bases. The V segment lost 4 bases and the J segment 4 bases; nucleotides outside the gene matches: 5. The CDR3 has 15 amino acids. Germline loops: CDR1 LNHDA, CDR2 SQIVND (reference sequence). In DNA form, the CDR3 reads TGTGCCAGTAGTACCGGACAGGGGTTTAATCAGCCCCAGCATTTT. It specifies CASSTGQGFNQPQHF.

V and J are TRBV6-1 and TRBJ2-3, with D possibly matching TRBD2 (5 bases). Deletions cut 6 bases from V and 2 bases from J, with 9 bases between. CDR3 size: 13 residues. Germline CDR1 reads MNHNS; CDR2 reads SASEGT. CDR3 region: CASRRGPTDTQYF. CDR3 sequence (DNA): TGTGCCAGCAGGCGAGGGCCCACAGATACGCAGTATTTT.

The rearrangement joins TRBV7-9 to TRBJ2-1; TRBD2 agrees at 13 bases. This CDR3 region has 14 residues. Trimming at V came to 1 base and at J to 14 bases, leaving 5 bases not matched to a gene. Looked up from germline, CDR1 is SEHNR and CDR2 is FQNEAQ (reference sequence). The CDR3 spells CASSLESLAGGKFF. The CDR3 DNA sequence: TGTGCCAGCAGCTTAGAGTCACTAGCGGGAGGGAAGTTCTTC.

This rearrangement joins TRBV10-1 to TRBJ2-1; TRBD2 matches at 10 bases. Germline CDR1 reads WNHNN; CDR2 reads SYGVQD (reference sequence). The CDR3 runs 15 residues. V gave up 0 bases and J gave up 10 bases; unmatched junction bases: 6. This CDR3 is CASSESLAGEGEQFF. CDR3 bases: TGCGCCAGCAGTGAGTCGCTAGCGGGAGAGGGAGAGCAGTTCTTC.

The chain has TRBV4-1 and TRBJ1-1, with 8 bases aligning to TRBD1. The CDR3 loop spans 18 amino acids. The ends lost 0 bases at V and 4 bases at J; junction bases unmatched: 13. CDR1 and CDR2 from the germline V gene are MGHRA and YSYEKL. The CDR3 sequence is CASSQDPQGVRRSTEAFF. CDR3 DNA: TGCGCCAGCAGCCAAGACCCACAGGGGGTGCGACGGAGCACTGAAGCTTTCTTT.